This T cell receptor beta chain was identified during a study of early T cells in non-severe SARS-CoV-2 infection. For the study at large: Whole-blood bulk RNA, unsorted, was sequenced, and chains were unpaired.

This clonotype was detected only a few times. What it binds is unknown. General study findings and limits: Missing private and CD4 specificities, VDJdb matching favored anti-spike CD8 responses.

V trimming: 5 bases; J trimming: 7 bases; junction bases outside the gene matches: 8. This CDR3 has 14 residues. Molecules of cDNA were individually given unique molecular identifiers that were attached to them. TCRdb processed the 5' RACE reads anew with MiXCR; each CDR3 protein has one entry. The sample lists 90,000 to 120,000 distinct CDR3 sequences; about 12% were seen once. The specimen was whole blood. This chain joins TRBV12-3 or TRBV12-4 and TRBJ2-1; 7 bases match TRBD1. The receptor comes from an adult who was a healthcare worker with PCR-confirmed SARS-CoV-2 infection or an uninfected control (not recorded which). DNA for the CDR3: TGTGCCAGCAGTCTACAGGGGTGGCTGAATGAGCAGTTCTTC. This sequence encodes CASSLQGWLNEQFF.